The 2 T cell receptor beta chains listed next were all sequenced from one sample in a study of blood T cell repertoires in COVID-19. Assay: immunoSEQ multiplex PCR; the TCRdb copy retains only in-frame clones and omits some. The table records a few hundred thousand clones, approximately 86% of them present only once. Sequencing was performed on peripheral blood. Receptors originate from an older woman with COVID-19, enrolled during active disease.

The gene calls are TRBV9 and TRBJ1-5; TRBD1 agrees at 9 bases. The CDR3 consists of 22 residues. Germline lookup yields CDR1 SGDLS and CDR2 YYNGEE. The V gene end was trimmed by 4 bases and the J gene end by 0 bases; junction bases not matched to a gene: 23. CDR3 region: CASSLRGQGIPLCLYSNQPQHF. The CDR3 coding sequence is TGTGCCAGCAGCCTGAGGGGACAGGGAATTCCTCTATGCCTCTATAGCAATCAGCCCCAGCATTTT. The complete variable domain, with remaining parts taken from reference TRBV9 and TRBJ1-5, reads DSGVTQTPKHLITATGQRVTLRCSPRSGDLSVYWYQQSLDQGLQFLIQYYNGEERAKGNILERFSAQQFPDLHSELNLSSLELGDSALYFCASSLRGQGIPLCLYSNQPQHFGDGTRLSIL.

V usage is TRBV9 and J usage is TRBJ2-1; maybe TRBD1 (6 bases). This CDR3 has 16 residues. From germline, CDR1 is SGDLS and CDR2 YYNGEE. V gave up 3 bases and J gave up 2 bases, with 15 bases separating them. CDR3 nucleotide sequence: TGTGCCAGCAGCGGACGCCGGTGGGACACCTACAATGAGCAGTTCTTC. Encoded protein: CASSGRRWDTYNEQFF.